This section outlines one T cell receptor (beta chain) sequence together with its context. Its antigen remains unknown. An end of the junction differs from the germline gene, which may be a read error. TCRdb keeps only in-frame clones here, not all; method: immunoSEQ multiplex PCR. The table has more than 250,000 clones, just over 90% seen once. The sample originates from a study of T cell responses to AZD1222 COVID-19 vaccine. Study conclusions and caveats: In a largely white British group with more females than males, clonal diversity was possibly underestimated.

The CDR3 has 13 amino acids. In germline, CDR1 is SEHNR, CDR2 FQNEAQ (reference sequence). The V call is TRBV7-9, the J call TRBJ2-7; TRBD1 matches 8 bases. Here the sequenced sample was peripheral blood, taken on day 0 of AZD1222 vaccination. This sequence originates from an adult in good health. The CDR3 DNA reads TGTGCCAGTACCAACCAGACCGAGACAGGGGCAGGCTTC. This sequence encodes CASTNQTETGAGF.